These 3 T cell receptor beta chains were all obtained from the same sample, sequenced in a study of PD-1 blockade in classical Hodgkin lymphoma. Profiling relied on immunoSEQ multiplex PCR, and the TCRdb table lists in-frame clones only, not all of them. Of 15,000 to 20,000 clones listed, approximately 90% are singletons. Time point: cycle 4 day 1 (C4D1), after less than 7 weeks of nivolumab. Patients all relapsed after autologous stem cell transplantation, and there was variation in brentuximab vedotin exposure. PBMCs were thawed, and CD8+ T cells were then isolated from them by magnetic negative selection. Sequencing used CD8+ T cells from blood, obtained before the fourth cycle of nivolumab. Receptors originate from a human donor with classical Hodgkin lymphoma.

The V gene is TRBV14, the J gene TRBJ2-7; 9 bases are a match to TRBD1. Looked up from germline, CDR1 is SGHDN and CDR2 is FVKESK. Trimming removed 7 bases from V and 1 base from J; junction bases left unmatched: 5. CDR3 size: 14 residues. This CDR3 is CASTPGTGSYEQYF. Here the CDR3 DNA reads TGTGCCAGCACCCCCGGGACAGGGTCCTACGAGCAGTACTTC.

In this sample, this clone turned up once. The DNA of the CDR3 is TGTGCCAGCAGCCCTAGCGGGAGGGCCTCCTACGAGCAGTACTTC. This gives the protein CASSPSGRASYEQYF. The chain has TRBV27 and TRBJ2-7; 12 positions agree with TRBD2. This CDR3 region has 15 residues. After removal of 6 bases from V and 0 bases from J, the junction contained 3 bases not matched to a gene. CDR1 and CDR2 from the germline V gene are MNHEY and SMNVEV (reference sequence).

This chain links TRBV6-5 with TRBJ2-7; D ambiguous. V shed 4 bases and J shed 1 base, with 14 bases lying between them. The CDR3 runs 15 residues. CDR1 and CDR2 from the germline V gene are MNHEY and SVGAGI. Written as DNA, the CDR3 is TGTGCCAGCAGTTTGACCTCCTGGCGATCCTACGAGCAGTACTTC. Translating gives CASSLTSWRSYEQYF.